The next 20 T cell receptor beta chains were all read from a single sample in a study of CD8+CD57+ T cells in acquired aplastic anemia. Both TCR beta VDJ combination and CDR3 sequence profiling were carried out. Genomic DNA was the template for this profiling. TCRdb re-analysed the reads in MiXCR, keeping a single row per CDR3 protein. The table includes 150,000 or so distinct CDR3 sequences, around 48% detected once. Selection for sequencing was limited to patients who had shown CD8+CD57+ cell expansion by flow cytometry. The sample comprised sorted CD4+, CD8+, or CD8+CD57+ T cells (not recorded which) from PBMCs. These receptors were obtained from a human donor with aplastic anemia.

This rearrangement joins TRBV25-1 to TRBJ2-7; 10 nucleotides align to TRBD1. Germline trimming cut 11 bases from V and 4 bases from J; bases unmatched to any gene: 8. The CDR3 extends over 13 amino acids. Germline CDR1 MGHDK, CDR2 SYGVNS. The CDR3, as DNA: TGTGCCCCCGGTCGACAGGGGGCGTACGAGCAGTACTTC. Translation gives CAPGRQGAYEQYF.

This clonotype came up once. This chain joins TRBV25-1 and TRBJ1-3; D remains ambiguous. V was shortened by 7 bases and J by 0 bases, with 7 bases between the two germline ends. Per germline, CDR1 MGHDK and CDR2 SYGVNS. The CDR3 is made up of 13 amino acids. CDR3 nucleotide sequence: TGTGCCAGCACGCCCCGCTCTGGAAACACCATATATTTT. This sequence encodes CASTPRSGNTIYF.

The genes are TRBV5-1 and TRBJ2-7; 8 nucleotides align to TRBD1. This CDR3 has 15 amino acids. The germline CDR1 and CDR2 sequences are SGHRS and YFSETQ. Trimming at V came to 4 bases and at J to 6 bases, leaving 12 bases not matched to a gene. CDR3 sequence: CASSLTGAKQGEQYF. The CDR3 DNA sequence: TGCGCCAGCAGCCTGACAGGGGCCAAGCAGGGCGAGCAGTACTTC.

This chain connects TRBV20-1 to TRBJ2-5; D could derive from TRBD1 or TRBD2 (7 bases each). This CDR3 spans 14 amino acids. CDR1 and CDR2 (germline): DFQATT, SNEGSKA (reference sequence). V lost 4 bases, J lost 2 bases, and 14 bases lay in between. CDR3 sequence: CSATRGGGQETQYF. The CDR3 nucleotides read TGCAGTGCTACCAGGGGGGGCGGGCAAGAGACCCAGTACTTC.

The DNA of the CDR3 is TGTGCCAGTAGTACAAATACCGGGACAGGGGGCTACACCTTC. Amino acid sequence: CASSTNTGTGGYTF. The V gene is TRBV19, the J gene TRBJ1-2; 9 nucleotides match TRBD1. Germline-derived CDR1 and CDR2 are LNHDA and SQIVND (reference sequence). The CDR3 totals 14 residues. The V gene end was trimmed by 4 bases and the J gene end by 8 bases; junction bases not matched to a gene: 8. Looking up the rest from reference TRBV19 and TRBJ1-2 gives the full variable domain: DGGITQSPKYLFRKEGQNVTLSCEQNLNHDAMYWYRQDPGQGLRLIYYSQIVNDFQKGDIAEGYSVSREKKESFPLTVTSAQKNPTAFYLCASSTNTGTGGYTFGSGTRLTVV.

V gene TRBV11-2 combines with J gene TRBJ2-7, with TRBD1 identical over 7 bases. Germline V CDR1 and CDR2: SGHAT, FQNNGV. This CDR3 is built from 14 residues. J gave up 2 bases and V 5 bases, and 6 bases lay outside the gene matches. Here the CDR3 DNA reads TGTGCCAGCAGCGACCGACAGGGTCCCTACGAGCAGTACTTC. Translating gives CASSDRQGPYEQYF.

CDR3 amino acids: CASRLAGTLYQETQYF. The CDR3 DNA sequence: TGTGCCAGCAGACTAGCGGGGACCCTGTACCAAGAGACCCAGTACTTC. The rearrangement joins TRBV6-1 to TRBJ2-5, with 10 positions matching TRBD2. The CDR3 totals 16 residues. With V trimmed by 6 bases and J by 0 bases, 7 bases remained unmatched. Germline assignment: CDR1 MNHNS and CDR2 SASEGT.

The CDR3 DNA follows: TGCAGCGTTGAATGGGGAGACTATGGCTACACCTTC. As protein: CSVEWGDYGYTF. The V gene is TRBV29-1, the J gene TRBJ1-2, with D unresolved. With 2 bases removed from V and 3 bases from J, the gap between germline ends came to 7 bases. Germline V lookup: CDR1 SQVTM, CDR2 ANQGSEA. The CDR3 runs to 12 residues.

This clonotype turned up a few times. The genes are TRBV19 and TRBJ1-1, with 12 nucleotides matching TRBD1. The CDR3 contains 16 residues. After removal of 6 bases from V and 5 bases from J, the junction contained 10 bases not matched to a gene. Germline CDR1 reads LNHDA; CDR2 reads SQIVND (reference sequence). The CDR3 spells CASRPGTGGAGTEAFF. In nucleotides, the CDR3 is TGTGCCAGTAGGCCGGGGACAGGGGGCGCGGGTACTGAAGCTTTCTTT.

The CDR3 spells CASSQDAGTGSPLHF. DNA of the CDR3: TGTGCCAGCAGCCAAGATGCGGGTACTGGTTCACCCCTCCACTTT. The V gene is TRBV14, the J gene TRBJ1-6; no clear D. Per germline, CDR1 SGHDN and CDR2 FVKESK. Trimming shortened V by 0 bases and J by 9 bases, and 12 bases separated the two germline ends. The CDR3 extends over 15 amino acids.

At least ten counts were recorded for this clonotype. The chain is built from TRBV9 and TRBJ2-2; 10 bases are a match to TRBD1. This CDR3 has 20 amino acids. The J segment lost 3 bases and the V segment lost 0 bases, leaving 14 bases of the junction unmatched. Germline values: CDR1 SGDLS, CDR2 YYNGEE. This chain's CDR3 is CASSVAPPFPGTGDTGELFF. The CDR3 nucleotides are TGTGCCAGCAGCGTAGCTCCACCCTTCCCCGGGACAGGGGACACCGGGGAGCTGTTTTTT. The full variable domain, in which reference TRBV9 and TRBJ2-2 provide the parts outside the CDR3, is DSGVTQTPKHLITATGQRVTLRCSPRSGDLSVYWYQQSLDQGLQFLIQYYNGEERAKGNILERFSAQQFPDLHSELNLSSLELGDSALYFCASSVAPPFPGTGDTGELFFGEGSRLTVL.

About this clonotype itself: One junction end disagrees with the germline gene, perhaps due to a read error. The chain combines TRBV11-2 with TRBJ2-3; the match to TRBD2 covers 9 bases. There are 12 residues in the CDR3. Germline lookup yields CDR1 SGHAT and CDR2 FQNNGV. The DNA of the CDR3 is TGTGCCACCGGGACTAGCAAAGATACGCAGTATTTT. It translates to CATGTSKDTQYF. The full variable domain, its missing parts supplied by reference TRBV11-2 and TRBJ2-3, is EAGVAQSPRYKIIEKRQSVAFWCNPISGHATLYWYQQILGQGPKLLIQFQNNGVVDDSQLPKDRFSAERLKGVDSTLKIQPAKLEDSAVYLCATGTSKDTQYFGPGTRLTVL.

The chain joins TRBV25-1 to TRBJ2-2; no reliable D call. The CDR3 sequence is 14 residues long. With 1 base removed from V and 7 bases from J, the gap between germline ends came to 10 bases. Looked up from germline, CDR1 is MGHDK and CDR2 is SYGVNS. CDR3: CASSESPGGGELFF. Written as DNA, the CDR3 is TGTGCCAGCAGTGAATCACCAGGCGGCGGGGAGCTGTTTTTT.

This clonotype was picked up a small number of times. V is TRBV6-2 or TRBV6-3 and J is TRBJ2-1; 11 nucleotides match TRBD2. Germline CDR1 MNHEY, CDR2 SVGEGT. The CDR3 has 17 residues. Losses at the gene ends were 0 bases for V and 9 bases for J; bases not matched to a gene: 10. CDR3 bases: TGTGCCAGCAGTTACTCGGCCACTAGCGGGGGTCGGGGTGAGCAGTTCTTC. Translating it yields CASSYSATSGGRGEQFF.

The genes are TRBV3-1 and TRBJ2-3, with 8 nucleotides matching TRBD2. Trimming removed 4 bases from V and 2 bases from J; junction bases left unmatched: 8. The CDR3 is 16 amino acids. CDR1 and CDR2 from the germline V gene are LGHDT and YNNKEL (reference sequence). The CDR3 here is CASSPPGGVSTDTQYF. CDR3 in DNA: TGTGCCAGCAGCCCCCCGGGGGGGGTTTCCACAGATACGCAGTATTTT.

This chain connects TRBV15 to TRBJ2-1; perhaps TRBD1 as D (5 bases). Per germline, CDR1 LNHNV and CDR2 YYDKDF (reference sequence). V was pared by 3 bases and J by 5 bases, with 11 bases between. This CDR3 has 14 amino acids. The CDR3 region is CATSSATGNNEQFF. CDR3 coding DNA: TGTGCCACCAGCAGTGCAACAGGCAACAATGAGCAGTTCTTC.

There are a few counts of this clonotype. The V and J genes are TRBV15 and TRBJ2-5, with 8 bases lining up with TRBD1. Germline CDR1 LNHNV, CDR2 YYDKDF (reference sequence). This CDR3 comprises 16 residues. V was clipped by 1 base and J by 5 bases; unmatched bases: 9. CDR3: CATSRGQGAVGETQYF. As DNA, the CDR3 is TGTGCCACCAGCAGAGGCCAGGGGGCAGTTGGGGAGACCCAGTACTTC.

This rearrangement joins TRBV29-1 to TRBJ2-2; TRBD1 aligns across 10 bases. The CDR3 totals 15 residues. Trimming cost V 7 bases and J 10 bases; bases outside gene matches: 15. Germline V lookup: CDR1 SQVTM, CDR2 ANQGSEA. CDR3 DNA sequence: TGCAGCGGGATTATGGGACAGGGGATGACTGAGGAGCTGTTTTTT. Its translation is CSGIMGQGMTEELFF.

The sample holds many counts of this clonotype. The J gene is TRBJ2-1, the V gene TRBV24-1, with TRBD1 as a possible D gene (5 bases). Trimming shortened V by 3 bases and J by 1 base, and 15 bases separated the two germline ends. Per the germline V gene, CDR1 is KGHDR and CDR2 is SFDVKD. This CDR3 is built from 17 residues. The CDR3 nucleotides read TGTGCCACCAGTGATCTTCGACAGCCTGAATCCTACAATGAGCAGTTCTTC. Amino acid sequence: CATSDLRQPESYNEQFF.

The V and J genes are TRBV20-1 and TRBJ2-1; D is uncertain. CDR1 is DFQATT, CDR2 SNEGSKA, per germline (reference sequence). V lost 4 bases and J 1 base, leaving 8 bases between the germline ends. CDR3 length: 13 amino acids. The CDR3 reads CSAIFRSYNEQFF. As DNA, the CDR3 is TGCAGTGCTATTTTCCGATCCTACAATGAGCAGTTCTTC.